The entry below describes one T cell receptor beta chain. This entry is derived from a study of shared T cell receptors in the human thymus. This CDR3 is built from 15 residues. Germline V CDR1 and CDR2: SGHTA, FQGNSA. Trimming shortened V by 6 bases and J by 1 base, and 16 bases separated the two germline ends. Profiled with immunoSEQ multiplex PCR; TCRdb holds only in-frame clones, not every one. The sample has hundreds of thousands of clones, around 87% seen once. Another study also made use of these data, one on human thymus T cells. That source reports: Healthy Finnish infants undergoing corrective surgery for congenital heart defects were the donors. Resections were taken during corrective heart surgery, and the thymus tissue came from these. There were highly overlapping thymic repertoires among unrelated individuals, as related research reported.

This rearrangement joins TRBV7-2 to TRBJ2-7; tentative D call: TRBD2 (6 bases). This TCR was recovered from a boy under three years old with a congenital heart defect. The sequencing sample was made of thymocytes. CDR3 in DNA: TGTGCCAGCAGGAGAGACGGGAGAAAGTCCTACGAGCAGTACTTC. Amino acid sequence: CASRRDGRKSYEQYF.